This TCR beta chain was sequenced for a study of metastatic and nonmetastatic thyroid tumors. Study information: For malignant and benign thyroid patients, tumor or nodule tissue and blood were the sources whose repertoires were compared. Whole-study findings and limits: Malignant thyroid tumors reportedly had TCR beta diversity that was significantly higher than in benign nodules, in blood and tumor.

The authors' processing: A papillary thyroid cancer distant-metastasis classifier was built from CDR3 differences across clinicopathological groups. MiXCR re-clonotyped the PCR reads for TCRdb. TCRdb assigned the V and J calls; the authors' analysis was not used. The sample holds 9,500 to 14,000 clones; around 30% are singletons and the top ten take about a fifth. This CDR3 has 14 residues. Germline lookup yields CDR1 LGHNA and CDR2 YSLEER. V lost 4 bases to trimming and J lost 5 bases, with 11 bases between them. Thyroid surgery took place with no prior treatment in any patient. Comment on this clone: Its antigen is still unknown.

This receptor was taken from a male donor with papillary thyroid cancer or a benign thyroid nodule (not recorded which). Some clones in this sample may be carry-over from other donors' samples. Sequences were obtained from adjacent normal tissue. The V gene is TRBV4-3, the J gene TRBJ1-4; D not resolved. CDR3 DNA sequence: TGCGCCAGCAGCCTAATGACCCCAAATGAAAAACTGTTTTTT. Its protein product is CASSLMTPNEKLFF.